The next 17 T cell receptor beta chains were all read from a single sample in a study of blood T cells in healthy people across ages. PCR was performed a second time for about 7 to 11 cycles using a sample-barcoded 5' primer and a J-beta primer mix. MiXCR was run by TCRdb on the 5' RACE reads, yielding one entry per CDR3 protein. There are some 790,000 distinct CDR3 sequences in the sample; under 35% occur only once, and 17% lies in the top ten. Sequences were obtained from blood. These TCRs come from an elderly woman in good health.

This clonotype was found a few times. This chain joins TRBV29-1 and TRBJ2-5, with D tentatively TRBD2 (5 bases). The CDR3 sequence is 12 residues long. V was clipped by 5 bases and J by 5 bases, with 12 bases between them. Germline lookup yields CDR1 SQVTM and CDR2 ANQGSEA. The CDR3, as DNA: TGCAGCGTTAACGGGATGTGGGAGACCCAGTACTTC. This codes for CSVNGMWETQYF. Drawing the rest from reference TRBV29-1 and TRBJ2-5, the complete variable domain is SAVISQKPSRDICQRGTSLTIQCQVDSQVTMMFWYRQQPGQSLTLIATANQGSEATYESGFVIDKFPISRPNLTFSTLTVSNMSPEDSSIYLCSVNGMWETQYFGPGTRLLVL.

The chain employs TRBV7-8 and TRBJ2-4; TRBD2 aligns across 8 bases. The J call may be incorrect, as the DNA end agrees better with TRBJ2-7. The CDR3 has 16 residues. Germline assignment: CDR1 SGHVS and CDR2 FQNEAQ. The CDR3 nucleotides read TGTGCCAGCAGCTTAGGGGGTGGGACTAGGCTGTACGAGCAGTACTTC. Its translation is CASSLGGGTRLYEQYF.

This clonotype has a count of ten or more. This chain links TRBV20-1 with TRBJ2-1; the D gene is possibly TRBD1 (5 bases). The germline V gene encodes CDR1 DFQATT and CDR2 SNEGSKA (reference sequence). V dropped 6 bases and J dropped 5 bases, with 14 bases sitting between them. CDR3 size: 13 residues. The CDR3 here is CSAAAAGNNEQFF. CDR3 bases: TGCAGTGCCGCGGCCGCAGGGAACAATGAGCAGTTCTTC.

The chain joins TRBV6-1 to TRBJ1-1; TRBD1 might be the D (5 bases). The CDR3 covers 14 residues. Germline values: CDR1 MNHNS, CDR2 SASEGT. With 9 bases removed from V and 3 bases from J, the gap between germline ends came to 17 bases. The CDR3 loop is CASFLGGVDTEAFF. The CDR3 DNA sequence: TGTGCCAGTTTTCTCGGGGGGGTTGACACTGAAGCTTTCTTT.

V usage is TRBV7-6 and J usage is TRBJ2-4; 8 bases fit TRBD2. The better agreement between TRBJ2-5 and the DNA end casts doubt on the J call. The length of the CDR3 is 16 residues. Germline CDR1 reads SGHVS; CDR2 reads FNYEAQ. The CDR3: CASSLEVGRVGETQYF. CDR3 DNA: TGTGCCAGCAGCTTAGAAGTCGGGAGGGTTGGCGAGACCCAGTACTTC.

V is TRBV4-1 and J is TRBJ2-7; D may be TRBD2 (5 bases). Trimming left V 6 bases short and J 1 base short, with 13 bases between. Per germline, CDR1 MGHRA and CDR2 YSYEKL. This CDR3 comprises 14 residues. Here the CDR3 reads CASRRGLTSYEQYF. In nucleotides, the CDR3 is TGCGCCAGCAGGCGAGGACTCACGTCCTACGAGCAGTACTTC.

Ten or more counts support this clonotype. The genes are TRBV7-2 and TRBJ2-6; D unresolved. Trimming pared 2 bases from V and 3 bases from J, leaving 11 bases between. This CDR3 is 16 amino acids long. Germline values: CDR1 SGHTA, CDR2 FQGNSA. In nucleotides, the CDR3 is TGTGCCAGCAGCTTACAGGCGCCCGGTGGGGCCAACGTCCTGACTTTC. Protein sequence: CASSLQAPGGANVLTF.

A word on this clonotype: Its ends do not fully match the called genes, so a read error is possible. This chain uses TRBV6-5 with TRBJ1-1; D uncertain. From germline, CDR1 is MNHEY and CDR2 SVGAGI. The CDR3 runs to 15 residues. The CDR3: CACSSNPLITPEAFF. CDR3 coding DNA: TGTGCCTGCAGTTCAAACCCACTTATCACCCCTGAAGCTTTCTTT.

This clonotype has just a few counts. The CDR3 region has the DNA TGTGCCAGCAGCCCTGTGGACAGAACAGGATCACCCCTCCACTTT. Protein sequence: CASSPVDRTGSPLHF. V and J are TRBV9 and TRBJ1-6, with D possibly matching TRBD1 (6 bases). CDR1 and CDR2 from the germline V gene are SGDLS and YYNGEE. With 4 bases removed from V and 10 bases from J, the gap between germline ends came to 18 bases. CDR3 length: 15 amino acids. The whole variable domain, filled in from reference TRBV9 and TRBJ1-6, reads DSGVTQTPKHLITATGQRVTLRCSPRSGDLSVYWYQQSLDQGLQFLIQYYNGEERAKGNILERFSAQQFPDLHSELNLSSLELGDSALYFCASSPVDRTGSPLHFGNGTRLTVT.

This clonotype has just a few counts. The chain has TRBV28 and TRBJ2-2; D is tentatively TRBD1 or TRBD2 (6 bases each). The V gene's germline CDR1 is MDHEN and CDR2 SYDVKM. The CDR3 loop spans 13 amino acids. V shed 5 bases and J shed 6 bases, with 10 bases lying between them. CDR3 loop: CASSAGGAGELFF. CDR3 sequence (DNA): TGTGCCAGCAGTGCCGGGGGCGCCGGGGAGCTGTTTTTT.

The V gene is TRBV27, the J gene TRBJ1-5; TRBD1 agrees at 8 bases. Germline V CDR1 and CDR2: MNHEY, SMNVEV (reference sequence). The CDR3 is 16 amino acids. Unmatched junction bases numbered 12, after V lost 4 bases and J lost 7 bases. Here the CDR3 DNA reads TGTGCCAGCAGTTCCCTACGGACAGGGCCGGAACAGCCCCAGCATTTT. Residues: CASSSLRTGPEQPQHF.

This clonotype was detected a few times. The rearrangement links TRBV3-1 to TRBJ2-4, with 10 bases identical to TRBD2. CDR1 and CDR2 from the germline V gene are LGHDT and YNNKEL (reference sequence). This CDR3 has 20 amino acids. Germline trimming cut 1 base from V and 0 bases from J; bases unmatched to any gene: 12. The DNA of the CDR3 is TGTGCCAGCAGCCAAGGTCTGTCTAGCGGGGGAAAGATAGCCAAAAACATTCAGTACTTC. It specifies CASSQGLSSGGKIAKNIQYF.

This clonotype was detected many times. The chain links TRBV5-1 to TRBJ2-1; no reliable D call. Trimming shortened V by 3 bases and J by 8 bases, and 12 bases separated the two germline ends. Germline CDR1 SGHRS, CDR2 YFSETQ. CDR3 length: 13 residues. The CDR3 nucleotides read TGCGCCAGCAGCTCCGGAGCAACGGATGAGCAGTTCTTC. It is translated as CASSSGATDEQFF. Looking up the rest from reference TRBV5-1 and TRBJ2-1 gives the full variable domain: KAGVTQTPRYLIKTRGQQVTLSCSPISGHRSVSWYQQTPGQGLQFLFEYFSETQRNKGNFPGRFSGRQFSNSRSEMNVSTLELGDSALYLCASSSGATDEQFFGPGTRLTVL.

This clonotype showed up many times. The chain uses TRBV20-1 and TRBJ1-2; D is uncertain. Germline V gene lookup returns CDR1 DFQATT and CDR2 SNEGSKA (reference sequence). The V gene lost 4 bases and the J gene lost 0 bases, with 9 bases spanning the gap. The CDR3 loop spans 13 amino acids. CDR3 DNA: TGCAGTGCTATAACAACGGCTAACTATGGCTACACCTTC. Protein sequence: CSAITTANYGYTF.

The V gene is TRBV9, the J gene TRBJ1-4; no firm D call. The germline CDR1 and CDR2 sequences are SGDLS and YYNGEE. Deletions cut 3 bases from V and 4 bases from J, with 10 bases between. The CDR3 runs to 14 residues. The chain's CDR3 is CASSAGGGNEKLFF. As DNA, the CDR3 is TGTGCCAGCAGCGCGGGTGGTGGTAATGAAAAACTGTTTTTT.

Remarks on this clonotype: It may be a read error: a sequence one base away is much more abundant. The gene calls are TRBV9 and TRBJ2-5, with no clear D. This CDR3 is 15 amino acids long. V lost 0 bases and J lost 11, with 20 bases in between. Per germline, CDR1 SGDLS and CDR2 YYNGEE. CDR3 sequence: CASSVALGSGNEQYF. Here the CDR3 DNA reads TGTGCCAGCAGCGTAGCTTTGGGTTCCGGCAATGAGCAGTACTTC. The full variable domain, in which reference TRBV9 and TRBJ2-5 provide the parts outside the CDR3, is DSGVTQTPKHLITATGQRVTLRCSPRSGDLSVYWYQQSLDQGLQFLIQYYNGEERAKGNILERFSAQQFPDLHSELNLSSLELGDSALYFCASSVALGSGNEQYFGPGTRLLVL.

DNA of the CDR3: TGTGCCTGGAGTGGGGGTAGCGGGGGGCAAGAGACCCAGTACTTC. Protein: CAWSGGSGGQETQYF. V gene TRBV30 combines with J gene TRBJ2-5; 10 nucleotides line up with TRBD2. V lost 1 base to trimming and J lost 2 bases; unmatched junction nucleotides: 4. CDR1 and CDR2 (germline): GTSNPN, SVGIG (reference sequence). The CDR3 sequence is 15 residues long.